The present T cell receptor beta chain was sequenced within a study of T cells in Graves' hyperthyroidism and ophthalmopathy. General observations from the study: Most thyroid-expanded clonotypes above 0.001 were also found in blood. Ophthalmopathy onset followed model prediction by a median about six months.

TCR beta CDR3 regions were amplified from RNA. First-round RT-PCR targeting the TCR CDR3 was performed with the HTBI primer set. MiXCR, run by TCRdb on the multiplex PCR reads, gives a single entry per CDR3 protein. The data show about 770,000 distinct CDR3 sequences, about 19% seen once. This clonotype was recorded a few times. The antigen is not known. In germline, CDR1 is MNHEY, CDR2 SVGEGT. The CDR3 sequence is 15 residues long. V dropped 0 bases and J dropped 4 bases, with 12 bases sitting between them. The PBMCs were sourced from fresh peripheral blood (around 10 ml). The sequenced sample was blood. The TCR comes from a woman aged 45-65 years with Graves' hyperthyroidism that later progressed to Graves' ophthalmopathy. The chain combines TRBV6-2 or TRBV6-3 with TRBJ1-2; a possible D gene is TRBD1 (5 bases). CDR3 protein: CASSYSTEPLYGYTF. CDR3 sequence (DNA): TGTGCCAGCAGTTACTCGACAGAACCACTCTATGGCTACACCTTC.